This T cell receptor beta chain was obtained from a study of blood T cells in healthy people across ages (dated by TCRdb to 2013 to 2016). As for the study more broadly: Template switching captured roughly one uniquely barcoded TCR beta cDNA molecule per two T cells in model experiments. Age-related changes in TCR beta repertoire diversity were measured in the study by deep sequencing normalized with unique cDNA molecular identifiers. Four age groups were formed from the donors: young (average around 15 years), middle-aged (just under 40), aged (more than 55) and long-lived (roughly 81). To avoid experimental bias, donors of different ages were distributed randomly across sequencing lanes. Using the same blood draw, the study looked at two additional independent replicas of 1 million unique cDNA reads for two donors, one aged 18 to 30 and the other aged 80 or older.

Receptor amplification or capture employed 5' RACE. TCRdb names Illumina HiSeq 2500 as the instrument used. The second PCR ran for about 6 to 12 cycles and used a J-beta primer mix along with a sample-barcoded 5' primer. Each TCR beta cDNA molecule received a unique molecular identifier from a template-switch 5' adaptor carrying 12 random nucleotides. At least 3 million CDR3-containing paired-end reads were obtained from each sample. All of the RNA was converted into first-strand cDNA using the Mint cDNA synthesis kit, with a TRBC-specific oligonucleotide serving as the primer. All cDNA was treated with uracil-DNA glycosylase and then went through a first 18-cycle PCR with the universal primers M1SS and BC2_uni_R. The authors processed their data as follows. For normalization, 1 million high-quality reads were randomly selected from each sample, with every read carrying a distinct molecular identifier. Reads with shared molecular identifiers were discarded instead of being binned into consensus sequences. CDR3 identification, clonotype clustering and error correction used MiTCR with a Q25 quality threshold and the strictest error-elimination algorithm. A nonparametric unseen species model with Euler transformation was used to estimate lower-bound total TCR beta diversity. TCRdb reanalyzed the raw reads on its own, using fastp at Q25 for trimming and MiXCR for clone calling, and kept in-frame beta chains. Each record represents a unique CDR3 protein, reported with the most common genes and DNA among its rows. The V and J calls follow TCRdb's processing rather than the paper's. The sample yields 600,000 or so distinct CDR3 sequences; about 30% were counted once. The top ten hold 15% to 18% of the sample.

V loses 6 bases of germline sequence and J loses 5 bases, and the interval between the two ends is 16 bases. CDR1 is given as MNHEY and CDR2 as SVGEGT, both from the germline V gene. The CDR3, from cysteine to phenylalanine, totals 14 residues. Left in the record is the CDR3 DNA by itself, 42 bases read in frame from the first base. Study-wide conclusions, independent of this receptor: As age increased, observed TCR beta diversity per million T cells dropped in a roughly linear way, and a significant reduction was already evident by age about 40. Estimates of total diversity from one million sequenced T cells were regarded as lower bounds and underestimates. Because donor CMV infection status was unknown, age-related changes in expanded clonotypes were potentially confounded. A strong correlation was found between observed TCR beta diversity and the percentage of naive T cells measured by flow cytometry. Because profiling used bulk unsorted PBMCs, naive and antigen-experienced compartments could not be compared conclusively. The long-lived group showed more naive CD4+ T cells, fewer expanded clones and increased TCR diversity than the aged group, suggesting age selection.

This clonotype was found many times. What antigen it recognizes has not been identified. No quality values exist for individual bases; no much larger clone is one base distant. The donors were a few dozen Caucasian individuals from Russia, aged roughly 6 to 100 years, who were systemically healthy. About 9.1 milliliters of peripheral blood were collected from each donor into EDTA-treated Vacutainer tubes. Ficoll-Paque density-gradient centrifugation was used to isolate PBMCs, with at least 7 million obtained per sample. Total RNA was extracted from PBMCs with Trizol reagent, with at least 6 micrograms obtained per sample. For every donor, an aliquot of PBMCs went through flow cytometry to measure the percentages of naive CD45RAhigh/CD27high T cells.

The receptor chain draws on TRBV6-2 or TRBV6-3 and TRBJ2-5; there is no confident call for the D gene. The receptor's source is a woman aged 80 or over in good health. Material for sequencing was blood. The DNA sequence is given as TGTGCCAGCAGACTTAGGACCGGGTGGGAGACCCAGTACTTC. Protein translation: CASRLRTGWETQYF.